Following are 15 T cell receptor beta chains from one sample sequenced in a study of blood T cell repertoires in COVID-19 (dated by TCRdb to 2020 to 2021). The library relied on the immunoSEQ multiplex PCR assay. Held by TCRdb, this immuneACCESS table contains in-frame sequences only and omits some clones. Under half of the omission traces to an unresolved V gene where checked; the cause of the rest is unknown. In all, the sample holds around 97,000 clones, and roughly 90% of those were seen once. The ten largest make up approximately 3.5% of the sample. Sequenced material: peripheral blood. All receptors derive from a woman between 55 and 75 years old with acute or convalescent COVID-19.

The chain links TRBV5-4 to TRBJ1-1; D may be TRBD1 (6 bases). Germline V lookup: CDR1 SGHNT, CDR2 YYREEE (reference sequence). The CDR3 spans 14 residues. Trimming shortened V by 1 base and J by 0 bases, and 7 bases separated the two germline ends. CDR3 nucleotides: TGTGCCAGCAGCTTGCAGGGGATGAACACTGAAGCTTTCTTT. Translation gives CASSLQGMNTEAFF.

V usage is TRBV7-9 and J usage is TRBJ2-3, with 7 nucleotides matching TRBD2. V lost 7 bases, J lost 8 bases, and 9 bases stayed unmatched. The germline CDR1 and CDR2 sequences are SEHNR and FQNEAQ (reference sequence). The CDR3 consists of 13 residues. The CDR3 sequence: CASISGGLGTQYF. In nucleotides, the CDR3 is TGTGCCAGCATCTCGGGGGGTTTGGGTACGCAGTATTTT.

This clone occurred a few times. The chain carries TRBV28 and TRBJ1-2; 8 nucleotides line up with TRBD1. The junction had 3 bases not matched to a gene; V was cut back by 5 bases and J by 4 bases. This CDR3 comprises 13 residues. Germline CDR1 MDHEN, CDR2 SYDVKM. The chain's CDR3 is CASSAGQAYGYTF. The CDR3 DNA is TGTGCCAGCAGTGCGGGACAGGCCTATGGCTACACCTTC.

The chain couples TRBV20-1 to TRBJ2-5, with no clear D. The CDR3 spans 10 residues. With 6 bases removed from V and 5 bases from J, the gap between germline ends came to 7 bases. CDR1 and CDR2 from the germline V gene are DFQATT and SNEGSKA (reference sequence). CDR3 sequence (DNA): TGCAGTGCCGAGTGGGAGACCCAGTACTTC. Translating gives CSAEWETQYF.

The chain recombines TRBV12-2 with TRBJ1-3. TRBV12-2 is annotated as a pseudogene. This CDR3 has 16 amino acids. CDR3 amino acids: CASRLARAPSGNTIYF. CDR3 nucleotides: TGTGCAAGTCGCTTAGCGCGGGCCCCCTCTGGAAACACCATATATTTT.

The chain employs TRBV14 and TRBJ1-3, with a weak D call TRBD1 (6 bases). Germline CDR1 is SGHDN and CDR2 is FVKESK. Trimming cost V 2 bases and J 0 bases, with 14 bases left between them. The CDR3 sequence is 17 residues long. CDR3 nucleotides: TGTGCCAGCAGCCAAACCAGGACAGCGAGCTCTGGAAACACCATATATTTT. Its translation: CASSQTRTASSGNTIYF.

The chain couples TRBV28 to TRBJ2-5; 9 nucleotides line up with TRBD2. Germline-derived CDR1 and CDR2 are MDHEN and SYDVKM. The length of the CDR3 is 14 residues. V trimming: 5 bases; J trimming: 5 bases; junction bases outside the gene matches: 6. The CDR3 nucleotides read TGTGCCAGCAGTGGTAGCGGGAGAGGCGAGACCCAGTACTTC. Protein sequence: CASSGSGRGETQYF. The full variable domain, with the rest looked up from reference TRBV28 and TRBJ2-5, is DVKVTQSSRYLVKRTGEKVFLECVQDMDHENMFWYRQDPGLGLRLIYFSYDVKMKEKGDIPEGYSVSREKKERFSLILESASTNQTSMYLCASSGSGRGETQYFGPGTRLLVL.

This chain joins TRBV19 and TRBJ2-1, with 7 bases lining up with TRBD2. V shed 5 bases and J 4 bases; nucleotides not matched to a gene: 11. Germline CDR1 is LNHDA and CDR2 is SQIVND (reference sequence). There are 16 residues in the CDR3. The CDR3 spells CASSSPVASGYNEQFF. The DNA for the CDR3 is TGTGCCAGTAGTTCTCCTGTGGCTAGCGGATACAATGAGCAGTTCTTC.

This chain links TRBV9 with TRBJ2-7; the match to TRBD2 covers 11 bases. Germline V lookup: CDR1 SGDLS, CDR2 YYNGEE. The trim removed 1 base at V and 3 bases at J, leaving 3 bases unmatched. This CDR3 has 15 residues. The CDR3 DNA reads TGTGCCAGCAGCGTAAGTACTAGCGGGAGCTACGAGCAGTACTTC. This codes for CASSVSTSGSYEQYF.

The rearrangement uses TRBV5-1 and TRBJ2-1; tentative D call: TRBD2 (5 bases). Germline CDR1 SGHRS, CDR2 YFSETQ. The CDR3 consists of 15 residues. V dropped 0 bases and J dropped 5 bases, with 12 bases sitting between them. The CDR3 nucleotides read TGCGCCAGCAGCTTGGCCGGGGTCGTCCACAATGAGCAGTTCTTC. As protein: CASSLAGVVHNEQFF.

This clone was counted a few times. The rearrangement uses TRBV6-5 and TRBJ2-7; tentatively, D is TRBD1 (6 bases). The germline V and J ends were trimmed by 7 bases and 0 bases, with 16 bases remaining between them. Germline V lookup: CDR1 MNHEY, CDR2 SVGAGI. This CDR3 has 15 amino acids. CDR3 in DNA: TGTGCCAGCATCGACGACAGGAAGAGCTCCTACGAGCAGTACGTC. Encoded protein: CASIDDRKSSYEQYV.

The rearrangement uses TRBV27 and TRBJ2-1; 9 nucleotides agree with TRBD2. CDR3 size: 15 residues. With 2 bases clipped from V and 10 bases from J, the junction kept 9 bases outside the gene matches. Germline V gene lookup returns CDR1 MNHEY and CDR2 SMNVEV (reference sequence). DNA of the CDR3: TGTGCCAGCAGTTTAGTGGCGGGAGGGCGGCCCGAGCAGTTCTTC. Its protein is CASSLVAGGRPEQFF.

V and J are TRBV6-5 and TRBJ2-2; D unresolved. This CDR3 comprises 15 residues. In germline, CDR1 is MNHEY, CDR2 SVGAGI. Trimming removed 6 bases from V and 3 bases from J, with 14 bases in between. In DNA form, the CDR3 reads TGTGCCAGCAGCCCCCGCGGCCTAGACACCGGGGAGCTGTTTTTT. It yields the protein CASSPRGLDTGELFF.

V gene TRBV24-1 combines with J gene TRBJ1-3; D ambiguous. The germline gives CDR1 KGHDR, CDR2 SFDVKD. V shed 4 bases and J shed 4 bases, with 10 bases lying between them. This CDR3 contains 14 residues. CDR3 loop: CATSDLRSGNTIYF. CDR3 in DNA: TGTGCCACCAGTGACCTGAGGTCCGGAAACACCATATATTTT.

V gene TRBV19 combines with J gene TRBJ2-3, with D possibly TRBD2 on 5 matching bases. The CDR3 extends over 15 amino acids. The V end was cut by 1 base, the J end by 7 bases, with 15 bases between. CDR1 LNHDA and CDR2 SQIVND come from the germline V gene (reference sequence). The CDR3 here is CASSIGASPAHTQYF. CDR3 in DNA: TGTGCCAGTAGTATAGGGGCTAGCCCTGCTCATACGCAGTATTTT. Using reference TRBV19 and TRBJ2-3 for the parts outside the CDR3, the full variable domain is DGGITQSPKYLFRKEGQNVTLSCEQNLNHDAMYWYRQDPGQGLRLIYYSQIVNDFQKGDIAEGYSVSREKKESFPLTVTSAQKNPTAFYLCASSIGASPAHTQYFGPGTRLTVL.